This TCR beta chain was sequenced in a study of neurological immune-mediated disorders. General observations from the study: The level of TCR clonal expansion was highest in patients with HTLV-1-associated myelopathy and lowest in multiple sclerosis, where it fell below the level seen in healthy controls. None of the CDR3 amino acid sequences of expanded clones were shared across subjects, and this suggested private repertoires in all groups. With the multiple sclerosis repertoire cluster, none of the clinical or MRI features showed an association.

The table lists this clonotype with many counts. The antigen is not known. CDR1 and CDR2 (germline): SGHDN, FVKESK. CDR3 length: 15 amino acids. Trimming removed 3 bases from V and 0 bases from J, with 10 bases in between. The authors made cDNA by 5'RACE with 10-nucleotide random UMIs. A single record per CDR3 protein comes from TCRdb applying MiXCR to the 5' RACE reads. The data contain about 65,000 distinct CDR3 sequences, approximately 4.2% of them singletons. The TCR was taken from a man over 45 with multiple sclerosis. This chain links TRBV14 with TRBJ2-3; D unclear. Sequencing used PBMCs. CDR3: CASSQELSSTDTQYF. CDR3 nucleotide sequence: TGTGCCAGCAGCCAGGAGCTGTCTAGCACAGATACGCAGTATTTT.